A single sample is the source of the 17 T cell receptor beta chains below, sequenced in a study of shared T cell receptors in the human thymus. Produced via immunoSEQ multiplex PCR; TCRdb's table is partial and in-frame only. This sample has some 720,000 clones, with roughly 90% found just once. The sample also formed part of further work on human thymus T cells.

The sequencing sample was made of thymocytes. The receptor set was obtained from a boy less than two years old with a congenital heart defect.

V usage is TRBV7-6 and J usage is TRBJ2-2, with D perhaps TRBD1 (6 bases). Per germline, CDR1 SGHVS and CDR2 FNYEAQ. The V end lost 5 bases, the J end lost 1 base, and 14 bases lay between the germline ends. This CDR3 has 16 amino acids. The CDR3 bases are TGTGCCAGCAGCCATCCCAGGGGCGGGAACACCGGGGAGCTGTTTTTT. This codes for CASSHPRGGNTGELFF.

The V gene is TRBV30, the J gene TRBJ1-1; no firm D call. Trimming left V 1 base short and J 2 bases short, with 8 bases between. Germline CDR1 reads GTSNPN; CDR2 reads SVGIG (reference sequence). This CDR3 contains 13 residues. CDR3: CAWSAGINTEAFF. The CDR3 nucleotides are TGTGCCTGGAGTGCGGGAATCAACACTGAAGCTTTCTTT.

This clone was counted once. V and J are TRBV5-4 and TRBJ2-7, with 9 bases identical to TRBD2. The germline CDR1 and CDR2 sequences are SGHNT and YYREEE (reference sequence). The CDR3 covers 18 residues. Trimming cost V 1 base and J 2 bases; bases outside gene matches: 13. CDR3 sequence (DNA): TGTGCCAGCAGCTTGTACCCCTATTCGGAGCGGGGGGCCTACGAGCAGTACTTC. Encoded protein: CASSLYPYSERGAYEQYF.

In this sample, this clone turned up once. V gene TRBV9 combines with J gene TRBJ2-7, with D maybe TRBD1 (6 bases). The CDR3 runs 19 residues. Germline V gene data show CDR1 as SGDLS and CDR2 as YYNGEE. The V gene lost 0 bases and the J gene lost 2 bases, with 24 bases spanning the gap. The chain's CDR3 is CASSVERGFGGPSPYEQYF. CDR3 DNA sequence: TGTGCCAGCAGCGTAGAGAGGGGCTTTGGGGGCCCGAGCCCCTACGAGCAGTACTTC. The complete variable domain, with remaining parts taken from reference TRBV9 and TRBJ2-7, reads DSGVTQTPKHLITATGQRVTLRCSPRSGDLSVYWYQQSLDQGLQFLIQYYNGEERAKGNILERFSAQQFPDLHSELNLSSLELGDSALYFCASSVERGFGGPSPYEQYFGPGTRLTVT.

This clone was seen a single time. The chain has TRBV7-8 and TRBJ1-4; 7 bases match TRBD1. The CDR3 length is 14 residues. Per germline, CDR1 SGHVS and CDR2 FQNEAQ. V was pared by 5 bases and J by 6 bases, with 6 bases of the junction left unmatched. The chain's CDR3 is CASSISGTDEKLFF. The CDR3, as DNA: TGTGCCAGCAGCATATCCGGGACAGATGAAAAACTGTTTTTT.

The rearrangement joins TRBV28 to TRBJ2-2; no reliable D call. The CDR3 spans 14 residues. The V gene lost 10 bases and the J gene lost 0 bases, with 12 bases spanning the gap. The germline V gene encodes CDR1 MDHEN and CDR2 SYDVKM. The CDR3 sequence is CAIARRTNTGELFF. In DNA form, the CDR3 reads TGTGCCATCGCCCGGCGGACGAACACCGGGGAGCTGTTTTTT.

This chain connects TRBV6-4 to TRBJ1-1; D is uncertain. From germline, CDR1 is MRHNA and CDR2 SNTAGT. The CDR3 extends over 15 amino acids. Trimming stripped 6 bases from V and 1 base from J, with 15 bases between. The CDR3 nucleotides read TGTGCCAGCAGCCAGACCCCGGAGGGGAACACTGAAGCTTTCTTT. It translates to CASSQTPEGNTEAFF.

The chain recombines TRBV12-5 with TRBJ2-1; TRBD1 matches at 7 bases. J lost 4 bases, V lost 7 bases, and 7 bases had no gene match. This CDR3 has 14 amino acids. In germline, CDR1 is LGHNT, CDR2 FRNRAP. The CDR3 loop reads CASAPPRGYNEQFF. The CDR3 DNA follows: TGTGCTAGTGCCCCGCCCAGGGGGTACAATGAGCAGTTCTTC.

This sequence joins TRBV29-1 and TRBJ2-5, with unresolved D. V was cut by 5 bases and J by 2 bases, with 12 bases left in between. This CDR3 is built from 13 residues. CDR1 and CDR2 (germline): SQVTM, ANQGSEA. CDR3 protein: CSVLTPHQETQYF. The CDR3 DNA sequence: TGCAGCGTTTTAACCCCACATCAAGAGACCCAGTACTTC.

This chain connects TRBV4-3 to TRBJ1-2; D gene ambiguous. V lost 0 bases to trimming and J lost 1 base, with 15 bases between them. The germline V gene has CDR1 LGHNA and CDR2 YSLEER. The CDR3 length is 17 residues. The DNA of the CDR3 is TGCGCCAGCAGCCAAGAACTCTCCAGGTCCCTTAACTATGGCTACACCTTC. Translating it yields CASSQELSRSLNYGYTF.

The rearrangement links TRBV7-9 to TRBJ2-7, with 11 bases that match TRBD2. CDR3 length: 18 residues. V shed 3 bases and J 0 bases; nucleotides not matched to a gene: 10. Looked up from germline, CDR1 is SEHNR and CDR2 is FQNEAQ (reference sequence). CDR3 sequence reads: CASSFWGLADTVSYEQYF. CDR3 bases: TGTGCCAGCAGCTTCTGGGGACTAGCGGATACTGTCTCCTACGAGCAGTACTTC.

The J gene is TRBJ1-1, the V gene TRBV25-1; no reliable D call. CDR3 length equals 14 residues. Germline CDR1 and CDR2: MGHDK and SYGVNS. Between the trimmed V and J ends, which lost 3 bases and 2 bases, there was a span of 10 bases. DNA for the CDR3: TGTGCCAGCAGTGACCACAGCAGCAACACTGAAGCTTTCTTT. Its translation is CASSDHSSNTEAFF.

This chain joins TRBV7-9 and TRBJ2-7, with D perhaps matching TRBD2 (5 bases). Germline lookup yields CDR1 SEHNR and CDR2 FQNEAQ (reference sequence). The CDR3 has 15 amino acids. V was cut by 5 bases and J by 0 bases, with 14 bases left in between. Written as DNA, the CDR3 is TGTGCCAGCAGCCCCAGCGGAGGACGCTCCTACGAGCAGTACTTC. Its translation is CASSPSGGRSYEQYF.

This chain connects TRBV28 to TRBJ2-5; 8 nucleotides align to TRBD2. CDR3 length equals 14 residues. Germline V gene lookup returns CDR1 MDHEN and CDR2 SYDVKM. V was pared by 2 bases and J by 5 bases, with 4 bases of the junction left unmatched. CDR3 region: CASSLPGTRETQYF. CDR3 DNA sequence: TGTGCCAGCAGTTTACCCGGGACTAGGGAGACCCAGTACTTC.

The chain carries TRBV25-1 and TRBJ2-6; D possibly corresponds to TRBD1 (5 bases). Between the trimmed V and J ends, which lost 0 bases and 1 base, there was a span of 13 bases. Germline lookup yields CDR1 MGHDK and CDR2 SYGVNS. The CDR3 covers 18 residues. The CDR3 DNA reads TGTGCCAGCAGTGAATATCAGGGAAGGGGTTCTGGGGCCAACGTCCTGACTTTC. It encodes CASSEYQGRGSGANVLTF.

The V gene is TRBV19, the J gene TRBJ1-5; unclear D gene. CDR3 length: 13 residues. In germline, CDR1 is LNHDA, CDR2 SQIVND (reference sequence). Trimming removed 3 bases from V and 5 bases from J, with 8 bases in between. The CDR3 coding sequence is TGTGCCAGTAGTATTGGGCCACATCAGCCCCAGCATTTT. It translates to CASSIGPHQPQHF.

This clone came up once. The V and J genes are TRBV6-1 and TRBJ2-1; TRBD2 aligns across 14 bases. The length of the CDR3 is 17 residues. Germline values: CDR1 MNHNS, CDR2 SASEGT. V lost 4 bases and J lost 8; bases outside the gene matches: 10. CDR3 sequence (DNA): TGTGCCAGCAGTGTGGGGACTAGCGGGAGCAAAGCGGATGAGCAGTTCTTC. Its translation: CASSVGTSGSKADEQFF.